These 6 T cell receptor beta chains originate from one sample sequenced in a study of T cell responses to AZD1222 COVID-19 vaccine. The protocol was immunoSEQ multiplex PCR, while the TCRdb copy is restricted to in-frame clones and leaves out a portion. The table includes 120,000 to 150,000 clones, over 80% detected once. Material: peripheral blood, obtained 28 days after the second AZD1222 dose. Source of these receptors: an adult who received the AZD1222 COVID-19 vaccine.

The chain is built from TRBV19 and TRBJ1-4; the D gene is possibly TRBD1 (6 bases). The V gene lost 3 bases and the J gene lost 6 bases, with 8 bases spanning the gap. The CDR3 is made up of 13 amino acids. Germline CDR1 is LNHDA and CDR2 is SQIVND (reference sequence). The CDR3 loop is CASSIRGYEKLFF. CDR3 nucleotide sequence: TGTGCCAGTAGTATCAGGGGCTATGAAAAACTGTTTTTT.

This clone is a singleton in its sample. This chain uses TRBV10-3 with TRBJ1-2; the match to TRBD1 covers 7 bases. CDR1 is ENHRY and CDR2 is SYGVKD in the germline V gene. The CDR3 loop spans 14 amino acids. After removal of 6 bases from V and 2 bases from J, the junction contained 6 bases not matched to a gene. CDR3 region: CAIRLGQENYGYTF. CDR3 coding DNA: TGTGCCATCAGATTAGGACAGGAGAACTATGGCTACACCTTC.

Only one count was recorded for this clone. V gene TRBV27 combines with J gene TRBJ1-2, with a possible D match to TRBD1 (5 bases). The germline V and J ends were trimmed by 5 bases and 8 bases, with 18 bases remaining between them. CDR1 is MNHEY and CDR2 is SMNVEV in the germline V gene (reference sequence). The CDR3 has 14 amino acids. CDR3: CASSESRGVGGYTF. The CDR3 DNA reads TGTGCCAGCAGTGAAAGTCGGGGGGTGGGAGGCTACACCTTC.

J is TRBJ2-1 and V is TRBV10-3; 10 bases are shared with TRBD2. The CDR3 has 18 residues. J gave up 0 bases and V 10 bases, and 15 bases lay outside the gene matches. Per the germline V gene, CDR1 is ENHRY and CDR2 is SYGVKD. The CDR3 DNA reads as TGTGCCACCTCGAGGGGTTCTAGCGGGGGCCACTCCTACAATGAGCAGTTCTTC. Its translation is CATSRGSSGGHSYNEQFF.

As concerns this clone: Other DNA sequences in this specimen translate into the identical CDR3. The chain couples TRBV4-3 to TRBJ2-1; D is possibly TRBD2 (6 bases). Germline V gives CDR1 LGHNA, CDR2 YSLEER. This CDR3 has 14 residues. Trimming pared 6 bases from V and 2 bases from J, leaving 11 bases between. The CDR3 protein is CASSPGVTYNEQFF. Written as DNA, the CDR3 is TGCGCCAGCAGTCCGGGAGTCACCTACAATGAGCAGTTCTTC.

The V call is TRBV5-1, the J call TRBJ2-3, with 12 bases matching TRBD2. This CDR3 has 18 amino acids. Germline lookup yields CDR1 SGHRS and CDR2 YFSETQ. The V segment lost 0 bases and the J segment 4 bases; nucleotides outside the gene matches: 9. CDR3 nucleotide sequence: TGCGCCAGCAGCTTGGGGCTAGCGGGGGGGCTGTCTCCAGATACGCAGTATTTT. Translation gives CASSLGLAGGLSPDTQYF.